The entry that follows covers one T cell receptor beta chain sequence. Its target antigen remains unknown. No clone much larger than this one lies a single base away; base qualities are absent. The method was the immunoSEQ multiplex PCR assay. TCRdb holds this immuneACCESS table with in-frame rearrangements only. Some clones are missing; in checked studies, unresolved V genes explain under half, and the rest has no known cause. In all, the sample holds some 68,000 clones, and roughly 90% of those were seen once. Of the sample, approximately 3% falls within the top ten clones. This record comes from a study of T cells after somatic rescue of genetic block (dated by TCRdb to 2020 to 2022). Study-level background: The study assessed how robust, over the long term, a T-cell system was when the system had developed through somatic rescue of a genetic block in T-cell development.

V drops 10 bases and J drops 4 bases, leaving 20 bases in between. Its CDR3 holds 15 amino acids, cysteine through phenylalanine. Only CDR3 DNA is held: 45 bases, read in frame from base 1. CDR1 is given as SNHLY and CDR2 as FYNNEI, both from the germline V gene. This TCR derives from a man aged 25 to 45. The rearrangement joined TRBV2 to TRBJ1-5, and perhaps TRBD1 as D gene, on 6 matching bases. The sample was peripheral blood mononuclear cells (PBMCs). Here the CDR3 is given as CATSKEGGLNQPQHF. The DNA is TGTGCCACCTCGAAAGAAGGGGGGTTAAATCAGCCCCAGCATTTT.